Listed here are 29 T cell receptor beta chains from one sample, sequenced in a study of T cell changes during pregnancy in multiple sclerosis (dated by TCRdb to the late 2010s). Receptor amplification or capture employed the immunoSEQ multiplex PCR assay. In its TCRdb copy, this immuneACCESS table keeps in-frame sequences only and misses some clones. Where compared with another copy, unresolved V genes explain less than half of these, and the others have no known cause. In all, the sample holds about 77,000 clones, and 89% of those were seen once. The ten largest account for 1.5% to 2% of the sample. The input for sequencing was peripheral blood, taken before pregnancy. The source of these receptors is a female donor with multiple sclerosis, enrolled in a pregnancy study.

The chain has TRBV9 and TRBJ2-5; 14 bases agree with TRBD2. The CDR3 extends over 16 amino acids. Germline V gene data show CDR1 as SGDLS and CDR2 as YYNGEE. The V segment lost 0 bases and the J segment 5 bases; nucleotides outside the gene matches: 3. Here the CDR3 reads CASSVGLAGGPETQYF. CDR3 in DNA: TGTGCCAGCAGCGTAGGACTAGCGGGGGGGCCTGAGACCCAGTACTTC. Complete variable domain (other parts from reference TRBV9 and TRBJ2-5): DSGVTQTPKHLITATGQRVTLRCSPRSGDLSVYWYQQSLDQGLQFLIQYYNGEERAKGNILERFSAQQFPDLHSELNLSSLELGDSALYFCASSVGLAGGPETQYFGPGTRLLVL.

This clone was detected only once. The genes are TRBV7-2 and TRBJ1-4, with TRBD1 matching 8 bases. The CDR3 extends over 15 amino acids. J was trimmed by 8 bases and V by 6 bases; bases with no gene match: 11. Germline CDR1 SGHTA, CDR2 FQGNSA. This CDR3 reads CASSLRDRGEEKLFF. The DNA for the CDR3 is TGTGCCAGCAGTCTCCGAGACAGGGGCGAGGAAAAACTGTTTTTT. Variable domain in full (rest from reference TRBV7-2 and TRBJ1-4): GAGVSQSPSNKVTEKGKDVELRCDPISGHTALYWYRQSLGQGLEFLIYFQGNSAPDKSGLPSDRFSAERTGGSVSTLTIQRTQQEDSAVYLCASSLRDRGEEKLFFGSGTQLSVL.

The CDR3 here is CASSVGAGGMAYEQYF. The CDR3 DNA reads as TGTGCCAGCAGCGTTGGTGCAGGGGGCATGGCCTACGAGCAGTACTTC. J is TRBJ2-7 and V is TRBV9; TRBD1 agrees at 8 bases. V dropped 2 bases and J dropped 2; count of bases not matched to a gene: 9. The CDR3 runs to 16 residues. Germline loops: CDR1 SGDLS, CDR2 YYNGEE.

V usage is TRBV5-1 and J usage is TRBJ2-1; 9 bases map to TRBD1. Per germline, CDR1 SGHRS and CDR2 YFSETQ. J was trimmed by 4 bases and V by 5 bases; bases with no gene match: 4. The CDR3 length is 14 residues. Here the CDR3 DNA reads TGCGCCAGCAGTCAAGGACAGGGGTACAATGAGCAGTTCTTC. Residues: CASSQGQGYNEQFF.

The table lists this clone with a count of one. The chain is built from TRBV10-3 and TRBJ2-7, with 9 bases identical to TRBD1. Germline lookup yields CDR1 ENHRY and CDR2 SYGVKD. The trim removed 8 bases at V and 3 bases at J, leaving 2 bases unmatched. The CDR3 covers 12 residues. CDR3 in amino acids: CAIEDRGYEQYF. CDR3 bases: TGTGCCATCGAGGACAGGGGCTACGAGCAGTACTTC.

The chain has TRBV2 and TRBJ1-2; TRBD1 aligns across 9 bases. This CDR3 has 14 amino acids. V lost 4 bases and J lost 7; bases outside the gene matches: 7. The germline gives CDR1 SNHLY, CDR2 FYNNEI. CDR3 sequence: CASSGYRGLGGYTF. The DNA for the CDR3 is TGTGCCAGCAGTGGTTACAGGGGGCTGGGTGGCTACACCTTC.

This chain joins TRBV19 and TRBJ1-2, with 7 bases that match TRBD1. This CDR3 has 15 residues. From germline, CDR1 is LNHDA and CDR2 SQIVND (reference sequence). Germline trimming cut 1 base from V and 5 bases from J; bases unmatched to any gene: 7. CDR3 protein: CASSIGTGTEYGYTF. CDR3 coding DNA: TGTGCCAGTAGTATAGGCACCGGGACAGAGTATGGCTACACCTTC.

The chain employs TRBV6-6 and TRBJ2-1; 8 nucleotides agree with TRBD2. This CDR3 is 16 amino acids long. The V and J ends lost 0 bases and 7 bases, in that order; junction bases with no gene match: 8. Germline V gene sequence: CDR1 MNHNY, CDR2 SVGAGI (reference sequence). The CDR3 bases are TGTGCCAGCAGTTACTCGCGCGGGGGGAGGACTAATGAGCAGTTCTTC. This sequence encodes CASSYSRGGRTNEQFF.

The chain has TRBV15 and TRBJ1-2; TRBD1 is a possible D gene (6 bases). Trimming removed 0 bases from V and 5 bases from J, with 13 bases in between. This CDR3 comprises 15 residues. Germline V gene sequence: CDR1 LNHNV, CDR2 YYDKDF (reference sequence). The CDR3 DNA is TGTGCCACCAGCAGAGATTTAACAGGGACGTATGGCTACACCTTC. This encodes CATSRDLTGTYGYTF.

J is TRBJ2-3 and V is TRBV27; the match to TRBD2 covers 7 bases. V trimming: 5 bases; J trimming: 1 base; junction bases outside the gene matches: 9. CDR1 MNHEY and CDR2 SMNVEV come from the germline V gene (reference sequence). CDR3 length equals 16 residues. This chain's CDR3 is CASSPLGRAGTDTQYF. Here the CDR3 DNA reads TGTGCCAGCAGTCCCCTAGGGAGGGCCGGCACAGATACGCAGTATTTT.

The CDR3 DNA is TGTGCCAGTAGTAAAACCTGGGACAGCGCCTATGGCTACACCTTC. Translating gives CASSKTWDSAYGYTF. The chain employs TRBV19 and TRBJ1-2, with 7 bases fitting TRBD1. The CDR3 totals 15 residues. Germline V gene data show CDR1 as LNHDA and CDR2 as SQIVND (reference sequence). J gave up 4 bases and V 4 bases, and 9 bases lay outside the gene matches.

This clone was found a few times. The rearrangement links TRBV6-5 to TRBJ1-6, with D tentatively TRBD1 (5 bases). Germline V gene lookup returns CDR1 MNHEY and CDR2 SVGAGI. CDR3 length equals 13 residues. Deletions cut 4 bases from V and 7 bases from J, with 8 bases between. The CDR3 DNA reads TGTGCCAGCAGTTTGGAGGGGAATTCACCCCTCCACTTT. It encodes CASSLEGNSPLHF.

The chain uses TRBV5-1 and TRBJ2-1; TRBD1 is a possible D gene (6 bases). The CDR3 is made up of 13 amino acids. Trimming took off 3 bases at V and 10 bases at J, with 14 bases between the two ends. Germline V lookup: CDR1 SGHRS, CDR2 YFSETQ. In DNA form, the CDR3 reads TGCGCCAGCAGCTCCGGGACAACCCTGGAGCAGTTCTTC. Translation: CASSSGTTLEQFF.

The rearrangement uses TRBV6-5 and TRBJ1-1, with D unresolved. Germline V gene sequence: CDR1 MNHEY, CDR2 SVGAGI. V dropped 6 bases and J dropped 1 base, with 15 bases sitting between them. The CDR3 runs 15 residues. The CDR3 nucleotides are TGTGCCAGCAGCCTTCTACGCGAGTGGAACACTGAAGCTTTCTTT. This gives the protein CASSLLREWNTEAFF.

V usage is TRBV15 and J usage is TRBJ2-3, with 8 bases that match TRBD1. Germline V gives CDR1 LNHNV, CDR2 YYDKDF (reference sequence). V was pared by 3 bases and J by 4 bases, with 6 bases of the junction left unmatched. The CDR3 is 15 residues long. DNA for the CDR3: TGTGCCACCAGCAGGGAGAACAGGGGGGCAGATACGCAGTATTTT. Encoded protein: CATSRENRGADTQYF.

The chain combines TRBV12-5 with TRBJ1-2; D not resolved. The length of the CDR3 is 17 residues. V shed 0 bases and J shed 1 base, with 15 bases lying between them. Per the germline V gene, CDR1 is LGHNT and CDR2 is FRNRAP. The CDR3 sequence is CASGLVYGGSDNYGYTF. CDR3 nucleotides: TGTGCTAGTGGTTTGGTATATGGCGGCAGCGATAACTATGGCTACACCTTC. The full variable domain, with the rest looked up from reference TRBV12-5 and TRBJ1-2, is DARVTQTPRHKVTEMGQEVTMRCQPILGHNTVFWYRQTMMQGLELLAYFRNRAPLDDSGMPKDRFSAEMPDATLATLKIQPSEPRDSAVYFCASGLVYGGSDNYGYTFGSGTRLTVV.

The rearrangement uses TRBV28 and TRBJ1-2; D gene uncertain. The V and J ends lost 6 bases and 1 base respectively, with 6 bases between them. The CDR3 totals 12 residues. Germline CDR1 and CDR2: MDHEN and SYDVKM. CDR3 sequence (DNA): TGTGCCAGCAGGCGCAATAACTATGGCTACACCTTC. Protein: CASRRNNYGYTF.

The chain has TRBV10-3 and TRBJ1-3; D gene uncertain. Germline assignment: CDR1 ENHRY and CDR2 SYGVKD. The CDR3 extends over 14 amino acids. Trimming took 6 bases from V and 4 from J, leaving 13 bases between them. The CDR3 loop reads CAISNGGSGNTIYF. CDR3 bases: TGTGCCATCAGCAATGGAGGATCGGGAAACACCATATATTTT.

The chain employs TRBV7-9 and TRBJ1-2; TRBD1 might be the D (5 bases). The CDR3 spans 12 residues. CDR1 and CDR2 from the germline V gene are SEHNR and FQNEAQ (reference sequence). Deletions cut 7 bases from V and 4 bases from J, with 10 bases between. In nucleotides, the CDR3 is TGTGCCAGCATCGGAGGGGCCTATGGCTACACCTTC. It specifies CASIGGAYGYTF.

A single count supports this clone. The V and J genes are TRBV5-1 and TRBJ1-1, with a possible D match to TRBD1 (5 bases). Germline V gene lookup returns CDR1 SGHRS and CDR2 YFSETQ. This CDR3 region has 18 residues. V lost 4 bases, J lost 4 bases, and 26 bases lay in between. The CDR3 sequence: CASSVKPGSIRGGTEAFF. CDR3 DNA: TGCGCCAGCAGCGTTAAGCCGGGTTCTATAAGGGGAGGCACTGAAGCTTTCTTT.

This clone was found once. The gene calls are TRBV7-9 and TRBJ1-4; TRBD1 matches 8 bases. After removal of 5 bases from V and 7 bases from J, the junction contained 6 bases not matched to a gene. The germline gives CDR1 SEHNR, CDR2 FQNEAQ (reference sequence). CDR3 length equals 14 residues. The CDR3 reads CASSPQGTGEKLFF. In DNA form, the CDR3 reads TGTGCCAGCAGCCCACAGGGGACAGGTGAAAAACTGTTTTTT.

The chain's CDR3 is CASSLLGGSSYTGELFF. CDR3 DNA: TGTGCCAGCAGCCTTCTGGGAGGGAGCAGTTACACCGGGGAGCTGTTTTTT. V usage is TRBV14 and J usage is TRBJ2-2, with 7 nucleotides matching TRBD2. Trimming took 4 bases from V and 3 from J; bases not matched to a gene: 11. Germline lookup yields CDR1 SGHDN and CDR2 FVKESK. The CDR3 spans 17 residues.

V and J are TRBV10-2 and TRBJ2-7; 8 bases fit TRBD2. Germline V gives CDR1 WSHSY, CDR2 SAAADI. The V and J ends lost 11 bases and 5 bases, in that order; junction bases with no gene match: 11. This CDR3 spans 13 amino acids. The CDR3 coding sequence is TGCGCCGCGGGGGGACAAGAGGCTAACGAGCAGTACTTC. Its protein product is CAAGGQEANEQYF.

J is TRBJ2-7 and V is TRBV19; D possibly corresponds to TRBD1 (6 bases). Germline V gene lookup returns CDR1 LNHDA and CDR2 SQIVND (reference sequence). The CDR3 extends over 15 amino acids. V gave up 3 bases and J gave up 0 bases, with 12 bases separating them. The CDR3 loop reads CASSISTDSSYEQYF. The CDR3 DNA follows: TGTGCCAGTAGTATCTCGACGGACAGCTCCTACGAGCAGTACTTC. Full variable domain (outside the CDR3, taken from reference TRBV19 and TRBJ2-7): DGGITQSPKYLFRKEGQNVTLSCEQNLNHDAMYWYRQDPGQGLRLIYYSQIVNDFQKGDIAEGYSVSREKKESFPLTVTSAQKNPTAFYLCASSISTDSSYEQYFGPGTRLTVT.

The CDR3 protein is CASSLWGSQETQYF. The CDR3 DNA reads TGTGCCAGCAGCTTGTGGGGCAGCCAAGAGACCCAGTACTTC. The rearrangement links TRBV5-6 to TRBJ2-5, with D perhaps TRBD1 (5 bases). The V end lost 1 base, the J end lost 1 base, and 8 bases lay between the germline ends. The CDR3 totals 14 residues. The germline V gene encodes CDR1 SGHDT and CDR2 YYEEEE.

J is TRBJ1-4 and V is TRBV5-6; possible D gene TRBD1, 5 bases. CDR3 length equals 14 residues. Germline V lookup: CDR1 SGHDT, CDR2 YYEEEE. V lost 0 bases to trimming and J lost 6 bases, with 9 bases between them. The CDR3 loop is CASSLEGFDEKLFF. In DNA, the CDR3 is TGTGCCAGCAGCTTGGAGGGGTTCGATGAAAAACTGTTTTTT.

The chain couples TRBV7-2 to TRBJ2-3; D perhaps matches TRBD1 (5 bases). Germline V CDR1 and CDR2: SGHTA, FQGNSA. V dropped 5 bases and J dropped 3 bases, with 24 bases sitting between them. There are 18 residues in the CDR3. In nucleotides, the CDR3 is TGTGCCAGCAGCCTAAATCTCCCGGGCAGGGTTTCGACAGATACGCAGTATTTT. Encoded protein: CASSLNLPGRVSTDTQYF.

This clone was seen a single time. The rearrangement uses TRBV30 and TRBJ1-1; a weak D match, TRBD1 (5 bases). With 3 bases removed from V and 5 bases from J, the gap between germline ends came to 13 bases. This CDR3 comprises 13 residues. Germline V CDR1 and CDR2: GTSNPN, SVGIG (reference sequence). For the CDR3, the DNA is TGTGCCTGGAGCGCCGGGGGTGGGACTGAAGCTTTCTTT. Translated, it gives CAWSAGGGTEAFF.

The rearrangement joins TRBV10-3 to TRBJ1-1, with 7 bases fitting TRBD1. The J segment lost 1 base and the V segment lost 5 bases, leaving 7 bases of the junction unmatched. The CDR3 extends over 15 amino acids. Germline V gene data show CDR1 as ENHRY and CDR2 as SYGVKD. This CDR3 reads CAISRNRGSNTEAFF. The CDR3 DNA is TGTGCCATCAGTCGAAACAGGGGATCGAACACTGAAGCTTTCTTT.